The 21 T cell receptor beta chains in this list originate from one sample, sequenced in a study of T-cell reconstitution after alpha-beta-depleted transplantation in children. The library targeted TCRbeta and was prepared with unique molecular identifiers. TCRdb independently ran MiXCR on the PCR reads; one entry per CDR3 protein. The table records approximately 83,000 distinct CDR3 sequences, more than 9% of them present only once. The sample here was PBMCs from the stem cell graft donor, taken from the stem cell graft. The receptors were sampled from a human donor who donated a stem cell graft to a child with inherited bone marrow failure.

This clonotype was seen at least ten times. The V gene is TRBV5-1, the J gene TRBJ2-1; D not resolved. The CDR3 length is 15 residues. V lost 4 bases, J lost 2 bases, and 13 bases lay in between. The germline V gene encodes CDR1 SGHRS and CDR2 YFSETQ. In DNA form, the CDR3 reads TGCGCCAGCAGCCCCCGACCCTTTACCTACAATGAGCAGTTCTTC. Its translation is CASSPRPFTYNEQFF.

This clonotype was seen repeatedly, ten times or more. The V and J genes are TRBV4-3 and TRBJ2-3; D is uncertain. This CDR3 region has 16 residues. Trimming removed 0 bases from V and 2 bases from J, with 12 bases in between. The V gene's germline CDR1 is LGHNA and CDR2 YSLEER. The CDR3 DNA sequence: TGCGCCAGCAGCCAAGACACACAGATTATCACAGATACGCAGTATTTT. Translation gives CASSQDTQIITDTQYF.

V usage is TRBV14 and J usage is TRBJ2-7; 12 bases fit TRBD2. V dropped 5 bases and J dropped 7; count of bases not matched to a gene: 9. The CDR3 contains 15 residues. Germline V gene data show CDR1 as SGHDN and CDR2 as FVKESK. The CDR3 region has the DNA TGTGCCAGCAGCACGACTAGCGGGAGAGCGAGTGAGCAGTACTTC. It specifies CASSTTSGRASEQYF.

This clonotype came up many times. This chain links TRBV28 with TRBJ2-6, with a weak D call TRBD1 (5 bases). Germline V lookup: CDR1 MDHEN, CDR2 SYDVKM. V lost 7 bases and J 4 bases, leaving 23 bases between the germline ends. The CDR3 consists of 18 residues. The CDR3 is CASIPDSSGSPGANVLTF. The CDR3 DNA reads TGTGCCAGCATTCCCGACAGCTCGGGCTCCCCGGGGGCCAACGTCCTGACTTTC.

This clonotype was found many times. The chain is built from TRBV20-1 and TRBJ2-7; the match to TRBD2 covers 12 bases. The CDR3 runs 14 residues. From germline, CDR1 is DFQATT and CDR2 SNEGSKA (reference sequence). With V trimmed by 4 bases and J by 6 bases, 7 bases remained unmatched. The CDR3 protein is CSATSSGGALEQYF. CDR3 nucleotides: TGCAGTGCTACATCTAGCGGGGGGGCTCTCGAGCAGTACTTC.

This clonotype was observed at least ten times. In nucleotides, the CDR3 is TGTGCCAGCAGCCCCCGAGCGGGGTCGAACACCGGGGAGCTGTTTTTT. Protein product: CASSPRAGSNTGELFF. The V call is TRBV4-2, the J call TRBJ2-2, with TRBD2 matching over 7 bases. CDR1 and CDR2 from the germline V gene are LGHNA and YNFKEQ. This CDR3 region has 16 residues. J was trimmed by 0 bases and V by 4 bases; bases with no gene match: 5.

The chain links TRBV4-1 to TRBJ1-2, with TRBD1 matching over 9 bases. Germline trimming cut 4 bases from V and 4 bases from J; bases unmatched to any gene: 10. The V gene's germline CDR1 is MGHRA and CDR2 YSYEKL. There are 16 residues in the CDR3. CDR3 sequence (DNA): TGCGCCAGCAGCCCACCGGGGGACAGGGCTACCTATGGCTACACCTTC. Residues: CASSPPGDRATYGYTF.

A few counts support this clonotype. V is TRBV6-5 and J is TRBJ1-1, with TRBD1 as a possible D gene (6 bases). Germline CDR1 reads MNHEY; CDR2 reads SVGAGI. The V gene lost 5 bases and the J gene lost 2 bases, with 15 bases spanning the gap. The CDR3 runs to 15 residues. For the CDR3, the DNA is TGTGCCAGCAGTGCCCGGGACACCGAAAACACTGAAGCTTTCTTT. Residues: CASSARDTENTEAFF.

The V gene is TRBV29-1, the J gene TRBJ2-3, with D perhaps being TRBD1 or TRBD2 (5 bases each). Trimming stripped 6 bases from V and 0 bases from J, with 19 bases between. CDR1 and CDR2 (germline): SQVTM, ANQGSEA. The CDR3 is 16 amino acids. This chain's CDR3 is CSVGTTGTSSTDTQYF. As DNA, the CDR3 is TGCAGCGTGGGAACTACCGGGACGTCTAGCACAGATACGCAGTATTTT.

There are many counts of this clonotype. The V call is TRBV5-1, the J call TRBJ2-7, with no clear D. Germline CDR1 reads SGHRS; CDR2 reads YFSETQ. Trimming took 3 bases from V and 1 from J, leaving 11 bases between them. The CDR3 spans 14 residues. CDR3 amino acids: CASSSSSSSYEQYF. As DNA, the CDR3 is TGCGCCAGCAGCTCGTCGAGTTCTTCCTACGAGCAGTACTTC.

This clonotype was found many times. V gene TRBV20-1 combines with J gene TRBJ2-3, with D possibly TRBD2 on 7 matching bases. V was trimmed by 6 bases and J by 2 bases, leaving 15 bases between them. The CDR3 totals 14 residues. Germline V gene lookup returns CDR1 DFQATT and CDR2 SNEGSKA (reference sequence). CDR3 loop: CSAPKGGNTDTQYF. The CDR3 DNA sequence: TGCAGTGCCCCCAAGGGGGGGAACACAGATACGCAGTATTTT.

In this sample, this clonotype turned up many times. J is TRBJ2-3 and V is TRBV29-1, with 8 bases fitting TRBD2. Germline loops: CDR1 SQVTM, CDR2 ANQGSEA. The CDR3 totals 12 residues. The trim removed 4 bases at V and 5 bases at J, leaving 2 bases unmatched. The CDR3 nucleotides are TGCAGCGTTGGGAGCGGGAGAGATACGCAGTATTTT. It yields the protein CSVGSGRDTQYF.

This clonotype was seen many times. The chain links TRBV4-2 to TRBJ2-3; 10 nucleotides agree with TRBD2. After removal of 3 bases from V and 1 base from J, the junction contained 1 base not matched to a gene. Germline values: CDR1 LGHNA, CDR2 YNFKEQ. This CDR3 has 15 residues. The CDR3 sequence is CASSHGTSGTDTQYF. CDR3 coding DNA: TGTGCCAGCAGCCACGGGACTAGCGGCACAGATACGCAGTATTTT.

This clonotype was observed many times. The genes are TRBV5-1 and TRBJ2-5; 7 bases line up with TRBD1. J gave up 2 bases and V 5 bases, and 3 bases lay outside the gene matches. CDR3 size: 13 residues. The germline V gene has CDR1 SGHRS and CDR2 YFSETQ. The CDR3 loop is CASRPGQQETQYF. The CDR3, as DNA: TGCGCCAGCAGGCCGGGACAGCAAGAGACCCAGTACTTC.

The chain links TRBV20-1 to TRBJ1-2; D call uncertain. Germline V gene lookup returns CDR1 DFQATT and CDR2 SNEGSKA (reference sequence). Between the trimmed V and J ends, which lost 5 bases and 6 bases, there was a span of 13 bases. The CDR3 has 12 amino acids. This CDR3 reads CSAGRWSNGYTF. The CDR3 region has the DNA TGCAGTGCTGGGAGATGGTCTAATGGCTACACCTTC.

This clonotype was seen repeatedly, ten times or more. The CDR3 region is CASSLGANTEAFF. CDR3 coding DNA: TGTGCCAGCAGCTTGGGAGCGAACACTGAAGCTTTCTTT. The chain uses TRBV5-6 and TRBJ1-1; no clear D. Germline V gene lookup returns CDR1 SGHDT and CDR2 YYEEEE. Deletions cut 0 bases from V and 1 base from J, with 4 bases between. This CDR3 comprises 13 residues.

At least ten counts were recorded for this clonotype. The V call is TRBV5-1, the J call TRBJ2-7; 10 bases line up with TRBD1. The ends lost 1 base at V and 6 bases at J; junction bases unmatched: 7. The CDR3 is 15 amino acids. CDR1 is SGHRS and CDR2 is YFSETQ in the germline V gene. The CDR3 bases are TGCGCCAGCAGCTTGCTTGGGACAGGGGATGTCGAGCAGTACTTC. Its translation is CASSLLGTGDVEQYF.

This clonotype was detected a few times. The V gene is TRBV5-6, the J gene TRBJ1-4, with D uncertain. This CDR3 has 14 amino acids. V was cut by 4 bases and J by 10 bases, with 17 bases left in between. Looked up from germline, CDR1 is SGHDT and CDR2 is YYEEEE. The CDR3 reads CASSARHLWTKLFF. The CDR3 bases are TGTGCCAGCAGCGCCAGGCACCTCTGGACAAAACTGTTTTTT.

This clonotype was found many times. This chain connects TRBV6-5 to TRBJ2-5; 7 nucleotides match TRBD1. Looked up from germline, CDR1 is MNHEY and CDR2 is SVGAGI. V was pared by 0 bases and J by 5 bases, with 6 bases of the junction left unmatched. The CDR3 is 15 residues long. CDR3 bases: TGTGCCAGCAGTTACTCGAGACAGGGTCACGAGACCCAGTACTTC. Its translation is CASSYSRQGHETQYF.

This clonotype has at least ten counts. The chain has TRBV5-1 and TRBJ2-1, with 10 nucleotides matching TRBD2. V gave up 4 bases and J gave up 8 bases; unmatched junction bases: 12. The CDR3 length is 16 residues. Germline lookup yields CDR1 SGHRS and CDR2 YFSETQ. Written as DNA, the CDR3 is TGCGCCAGCAGCGACTTAGCGGGAGGTTCTTTTGATGAGCAGTTCTTC. Its protein product is CASSDLAGGSFDEQFF.

Ten or more counts support this clonotype. The gene calls are TRBV20-1 and TRBJ2-1, with 7 positions matching TRBD2. V lost 6 bases, J lost 2 bases, and 13 bases stayed unmatched. The germline gives CDR1 DFQATT, CDR2 SNEGSKA (reference sequence). The CDR3 extends over 16 amino acids. The CDR3 loop reads CSAGDPGGYTYNEQFF. CDR3 bases: TGCAGTGCCGGGGACCCGGGAGGCTACACCTACAATGAGCAGTTCTTC.